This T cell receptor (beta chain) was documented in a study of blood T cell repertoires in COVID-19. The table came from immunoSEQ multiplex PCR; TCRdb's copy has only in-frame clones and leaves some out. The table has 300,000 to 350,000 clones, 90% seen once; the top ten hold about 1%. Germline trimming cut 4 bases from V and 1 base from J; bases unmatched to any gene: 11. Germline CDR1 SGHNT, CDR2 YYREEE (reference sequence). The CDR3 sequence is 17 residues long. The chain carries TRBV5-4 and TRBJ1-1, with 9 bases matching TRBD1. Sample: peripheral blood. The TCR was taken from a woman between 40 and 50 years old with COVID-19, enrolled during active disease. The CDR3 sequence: CASSQGGTGQWNTEAFF. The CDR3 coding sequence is TGTGCCAGCAGCCAAGGGGGGACAGGGCAGTGGAACACTGAAGCTTTCTTT.